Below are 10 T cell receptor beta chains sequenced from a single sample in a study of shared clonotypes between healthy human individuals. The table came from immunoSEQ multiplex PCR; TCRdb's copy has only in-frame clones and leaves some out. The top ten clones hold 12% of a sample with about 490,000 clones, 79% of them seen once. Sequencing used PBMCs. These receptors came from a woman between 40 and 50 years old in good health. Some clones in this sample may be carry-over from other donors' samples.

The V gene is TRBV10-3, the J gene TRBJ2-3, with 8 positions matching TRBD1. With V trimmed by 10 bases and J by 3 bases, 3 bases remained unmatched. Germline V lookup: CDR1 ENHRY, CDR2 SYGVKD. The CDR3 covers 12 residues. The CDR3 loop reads CATRQGTDTQYF. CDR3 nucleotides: TGTGCCACCCGACAGGGGACAGATACGCAGTATTTT.

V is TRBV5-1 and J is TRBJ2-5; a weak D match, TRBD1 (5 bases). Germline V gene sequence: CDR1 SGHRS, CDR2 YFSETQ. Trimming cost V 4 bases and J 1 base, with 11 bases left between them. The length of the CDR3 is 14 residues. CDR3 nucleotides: TGCGCCAGCAGCATTAGACAGACCCAAGAGACCCAGTACTTC. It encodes CASSIRQTQETQYF.

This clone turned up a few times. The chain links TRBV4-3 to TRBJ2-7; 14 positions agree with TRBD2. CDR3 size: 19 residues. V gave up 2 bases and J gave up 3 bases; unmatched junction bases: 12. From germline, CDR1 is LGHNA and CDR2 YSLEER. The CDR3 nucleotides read TGCGCCAGCAGCCAAACCGCGACTAGCGGGAGGGAGTACCGCTACGAGCAGTACTTC. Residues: CASSQTATSGREYRYEQYF.

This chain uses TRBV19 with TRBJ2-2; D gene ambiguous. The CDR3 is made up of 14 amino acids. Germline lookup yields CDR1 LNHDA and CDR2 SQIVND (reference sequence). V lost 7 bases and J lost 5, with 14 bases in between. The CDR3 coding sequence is TGTGCCAGTACCAGTTCAAGGTTGACCGGGGAGCTGTTTTTT. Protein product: CASTSSRLTGELFF.

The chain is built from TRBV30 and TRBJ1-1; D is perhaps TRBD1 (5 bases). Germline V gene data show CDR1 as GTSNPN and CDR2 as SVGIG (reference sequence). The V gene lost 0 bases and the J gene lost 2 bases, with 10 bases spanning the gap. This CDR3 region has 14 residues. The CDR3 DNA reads TGTGCCTGGAGTGTAGGGCAGGGTAACACTGAAGCTTTCTTT. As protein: CAWSVGQGNTEAFF.

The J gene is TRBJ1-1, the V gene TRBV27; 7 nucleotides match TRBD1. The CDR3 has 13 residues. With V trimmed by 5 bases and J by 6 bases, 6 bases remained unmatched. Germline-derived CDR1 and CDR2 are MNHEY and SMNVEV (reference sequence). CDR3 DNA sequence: TGTGCCAGCAGTCCCAGAAGGGGGCCTGAAGCTTTCTTT. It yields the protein CASSPRRGPEAFF.

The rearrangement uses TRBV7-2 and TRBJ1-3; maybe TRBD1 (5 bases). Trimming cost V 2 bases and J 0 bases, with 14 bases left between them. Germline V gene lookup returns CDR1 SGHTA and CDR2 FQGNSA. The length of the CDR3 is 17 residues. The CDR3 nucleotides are TGTGCCAGCAGCTTATTTGCCGGACATTTCTCTGGAAACACCATATATTTT. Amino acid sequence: CASSLFAGHFSGNTIYF.

In nucleotides, the CDR3 is TGTGCCAGCAGCTCGGGACTAGCGGGAGGGAGGGATACGCAGTATTTT. Residues: CASSSGLAGGRDTQYF. This chain uses TRBV7-9 with TRBJ2-3, with 16 nucleotides matching TRBD2. The CDR3 is 16 amino acids. Germline V gene data show CDR1 as SEHNR and CDR2 as FQNEAQ (reference sequence). With V trimmed by 4 bases and J by 6 bases, 4 bases remained unmatched.

The CDR3 DNA reads TGTGCCAGCAGGCCCTCACTAGTGTCTCACGAGCAGTACTTC. This translates into CASRPSLVSHEQYF. The chain has TRBV6-5 and TRBJ2-7; TRBD2 is a possible D gene (5 bases). The germline CDR1 and CDR2 sequences are MNHEY and SVGAGI. The CDR3 length is 14 residues. V lost 6 bases and J 5 bases, leaving 17 bases between the germline ends.

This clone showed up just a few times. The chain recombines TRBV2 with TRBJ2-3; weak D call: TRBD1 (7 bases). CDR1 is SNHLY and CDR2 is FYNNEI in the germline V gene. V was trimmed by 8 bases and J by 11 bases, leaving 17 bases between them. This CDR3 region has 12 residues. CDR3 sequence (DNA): TGTGCCAGCCAGCAGGGGGGAGTGAAGCAGTATTTT. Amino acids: CASQQGGVKQYF.